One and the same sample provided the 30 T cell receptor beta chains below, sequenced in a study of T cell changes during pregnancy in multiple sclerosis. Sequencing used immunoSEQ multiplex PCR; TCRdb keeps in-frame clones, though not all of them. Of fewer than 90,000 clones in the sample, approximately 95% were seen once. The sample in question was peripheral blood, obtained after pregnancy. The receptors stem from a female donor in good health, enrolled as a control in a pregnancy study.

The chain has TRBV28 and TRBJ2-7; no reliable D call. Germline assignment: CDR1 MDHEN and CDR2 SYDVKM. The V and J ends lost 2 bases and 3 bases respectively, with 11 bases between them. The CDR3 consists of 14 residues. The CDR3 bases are TGTGCCAGCAGTTTAGTGGCGGAGTACTACGAGCAGTACTTC. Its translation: CASSLVAEYYEQYF.

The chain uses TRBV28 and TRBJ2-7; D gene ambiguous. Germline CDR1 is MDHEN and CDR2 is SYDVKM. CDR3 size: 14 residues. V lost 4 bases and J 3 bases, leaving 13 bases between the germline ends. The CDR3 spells CASSSYPPGYEQYF. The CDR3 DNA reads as TGTGCCAGCAGTTCCTACCCTCCGGGCTACGAGCAGTACTTC.

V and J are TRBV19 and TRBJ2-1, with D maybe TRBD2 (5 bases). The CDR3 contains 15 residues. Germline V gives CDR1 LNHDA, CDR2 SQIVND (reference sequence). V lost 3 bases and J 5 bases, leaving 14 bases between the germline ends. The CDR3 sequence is CASSIRTGQHNEQFF. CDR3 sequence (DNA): TGTGCCAGTAGTATCCGGACTGGCCAACACAATGAGCAGTTCTTC.

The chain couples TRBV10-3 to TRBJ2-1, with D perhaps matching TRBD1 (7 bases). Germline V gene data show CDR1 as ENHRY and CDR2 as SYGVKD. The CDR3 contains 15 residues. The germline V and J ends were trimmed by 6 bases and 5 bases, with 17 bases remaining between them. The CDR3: CAISGGRTGDNEQFF. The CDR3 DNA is TGTGCCATCAGCGGGGGTCGGACAGGAGACAATGAGCAGTTCTTC.

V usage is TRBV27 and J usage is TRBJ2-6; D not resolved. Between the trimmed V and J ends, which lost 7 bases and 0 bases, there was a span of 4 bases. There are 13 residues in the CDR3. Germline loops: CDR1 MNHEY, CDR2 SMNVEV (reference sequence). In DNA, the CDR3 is TGTGCCAGCACCTTCTCTGGGGCCAACGTCCTGACTTTC. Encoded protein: CASTFSGANVLTF.

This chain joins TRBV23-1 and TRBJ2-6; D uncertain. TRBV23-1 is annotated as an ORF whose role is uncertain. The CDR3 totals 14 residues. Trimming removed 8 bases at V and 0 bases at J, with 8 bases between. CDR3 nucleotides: TGCGCCAGCCTACGAGTCTCTGGGGCCAACGTCCTGACTTTC. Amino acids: CASLRVSGANVLTF.

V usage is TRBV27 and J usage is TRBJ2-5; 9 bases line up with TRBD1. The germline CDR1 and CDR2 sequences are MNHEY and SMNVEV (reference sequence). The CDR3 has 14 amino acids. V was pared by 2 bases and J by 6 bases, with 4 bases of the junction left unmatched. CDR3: CASSLNGQGKTQYF. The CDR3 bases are TGTGCCAGCAGTTTAAATGGACAGGGGAAGACCCAGTACTTC.

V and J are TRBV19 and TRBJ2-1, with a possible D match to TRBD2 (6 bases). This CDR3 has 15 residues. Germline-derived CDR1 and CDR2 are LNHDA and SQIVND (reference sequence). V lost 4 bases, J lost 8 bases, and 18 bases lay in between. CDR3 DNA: TGTGCCAGTAGTACGGGAGCTCCCCCCGAGGATGAGCAGTTCTTC. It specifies CASSTGAPPEDEQFF. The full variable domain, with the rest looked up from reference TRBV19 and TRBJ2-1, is DGGITQSPKYLFRKEGQNVTLSCEQNLNHDAMYWYRQDPGQGLRLIYYSQIVNDFQKGDIAEGYSVSREKKESFPLTVTSAQKNPTAFYLCASSTGAPPEDEQFFGPGTRLTVL.

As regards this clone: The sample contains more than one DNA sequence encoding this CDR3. The CDR3 loop is CASSSGLAGSTDTQYF. DNA for the CDR3: TGCGCCAGCAGTTCAGGACTAGCGGGATCCACAGATACGCAGTATTTT. This rearrangement joins TRBV5-1 to TRBJ2-3; 12 bases fit TRBD2. The CDR3 is 16 amino acids. V lost 5 bases and J lost 2; bases outside the gene matches: 6. The V gene's germline CDR1 is SGHRS and CDR2 YFSETQ.

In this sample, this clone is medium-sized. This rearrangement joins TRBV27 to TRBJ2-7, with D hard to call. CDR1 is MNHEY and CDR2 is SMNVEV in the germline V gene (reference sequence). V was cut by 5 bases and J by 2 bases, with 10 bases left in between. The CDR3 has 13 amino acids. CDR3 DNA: TGTGCCAGCAGTCGCCCCCCTACCTACGAGCAGTACTTC. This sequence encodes CASSRPPTYEQYF.

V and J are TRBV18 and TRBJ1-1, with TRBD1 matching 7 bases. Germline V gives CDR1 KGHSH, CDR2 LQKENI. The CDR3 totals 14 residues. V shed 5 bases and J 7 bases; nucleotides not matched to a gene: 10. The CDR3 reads CASSSQNRDSEAFF. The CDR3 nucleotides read TGTGCCAGCTCATCGCAAAACCGGGACAGTGAAGCTTTCTTT.

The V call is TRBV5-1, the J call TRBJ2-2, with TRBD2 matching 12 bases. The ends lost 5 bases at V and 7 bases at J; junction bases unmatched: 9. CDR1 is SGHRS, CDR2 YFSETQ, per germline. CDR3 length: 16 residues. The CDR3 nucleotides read TGCGCCAGCAGAGTGACTAGCGGGAGTCACGGCGGGGAGCTGTTTTTT. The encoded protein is CASRVTSGSHGGELFF.

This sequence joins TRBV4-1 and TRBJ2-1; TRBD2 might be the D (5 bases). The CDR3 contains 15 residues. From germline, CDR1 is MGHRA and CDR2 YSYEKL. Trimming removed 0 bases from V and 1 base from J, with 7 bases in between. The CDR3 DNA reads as TGCGCCAGCAGCCAAGACTCGGGGTCCTACAATGAGCAGTTCTTC. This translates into CASSQDSGSYNEQFF.

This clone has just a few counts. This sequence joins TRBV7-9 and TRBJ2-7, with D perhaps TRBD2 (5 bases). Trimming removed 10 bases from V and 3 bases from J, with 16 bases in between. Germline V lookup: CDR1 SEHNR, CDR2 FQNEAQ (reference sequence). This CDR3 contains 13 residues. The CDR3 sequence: CAITPSGYYEQYF. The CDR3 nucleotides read TGTGCCATCACGCCCAGCGGTTACTACGAGCAGTACTTC.

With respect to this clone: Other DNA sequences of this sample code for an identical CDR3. CDR3 in amino acids: CASSSRQYSNQPQHF. DNA for the CDR3: TGTGCCAGCAGTTCCAGACAGTATAGCAATCAGCCCCAGCATTTT. This rearrangement joins TRBV28 to TRBJ1-5, with D possibly being TRBD1 (5 bases). Germline loops: CDR1 MDHEN, CDR2 SYDVKM. The length of the CDR3 is 15 residues. The germline V and J ends were trimmed by 4 bases and 0 bases, with 10 bases remaining between them.

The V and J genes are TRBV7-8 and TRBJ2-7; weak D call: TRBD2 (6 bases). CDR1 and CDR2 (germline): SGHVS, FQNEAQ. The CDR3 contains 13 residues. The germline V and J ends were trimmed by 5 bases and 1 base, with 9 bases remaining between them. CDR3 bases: TGTGCCAGCAGCCCGGGGGTTTCCTACGAGCAGTACTTC. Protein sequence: CASSPGVSYEQYF.

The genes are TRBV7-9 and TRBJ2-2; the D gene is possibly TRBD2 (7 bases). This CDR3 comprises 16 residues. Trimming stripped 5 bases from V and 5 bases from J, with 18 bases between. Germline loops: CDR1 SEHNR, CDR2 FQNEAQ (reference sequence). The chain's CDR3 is CASSGPGGGQTGELFF. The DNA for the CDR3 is TGTGCCAGCAGCGGGCCTGGGGGGGGACAAACCGGGGAGCTGTTTTTT.

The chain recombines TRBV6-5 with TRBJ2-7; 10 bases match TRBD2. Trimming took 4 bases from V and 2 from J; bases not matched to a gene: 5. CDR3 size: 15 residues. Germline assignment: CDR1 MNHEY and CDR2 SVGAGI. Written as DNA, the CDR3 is TGTGCCAGCAGTTCGGTAGCGGGAGGCCCCTACGAGCAGTACTTC. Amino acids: CASSSVAGGPYEQYF.

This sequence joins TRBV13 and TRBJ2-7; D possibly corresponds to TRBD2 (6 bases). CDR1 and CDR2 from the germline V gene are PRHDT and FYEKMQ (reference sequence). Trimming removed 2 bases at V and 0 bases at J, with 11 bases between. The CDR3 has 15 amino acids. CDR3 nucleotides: TGTGCCAGCAGCTTAAGAGGGAGGAGCTCCTACGAGCAGTACTTC. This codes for CASSLRGRSSYEQYF.

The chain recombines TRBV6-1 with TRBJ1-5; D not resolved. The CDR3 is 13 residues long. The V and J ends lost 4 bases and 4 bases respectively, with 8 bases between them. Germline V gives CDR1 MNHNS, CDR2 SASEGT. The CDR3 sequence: CASSVGVNQPQHF. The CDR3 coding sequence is TGTGCCAGCAGTGTGGGAGTAAATCAGCCCCAGCATTTT.

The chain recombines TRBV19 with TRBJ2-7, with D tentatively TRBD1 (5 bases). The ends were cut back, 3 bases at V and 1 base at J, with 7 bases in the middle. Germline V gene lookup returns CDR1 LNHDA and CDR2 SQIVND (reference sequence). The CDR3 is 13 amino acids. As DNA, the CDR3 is TGTGCCAGTAGTATCGACAGTTCCTACGAGCAGTACTTC. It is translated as CASSIDSSYEQYF.

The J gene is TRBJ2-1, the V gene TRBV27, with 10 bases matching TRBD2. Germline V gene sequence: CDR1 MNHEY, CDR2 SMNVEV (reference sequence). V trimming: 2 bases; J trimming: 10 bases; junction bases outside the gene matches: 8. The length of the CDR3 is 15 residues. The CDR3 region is CASSLVSGRVKEQFF. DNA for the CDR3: TGTGCCAGCAGTTTAGTAAGCGGGAGGGTAAAGGAGCAGTTCTTC.

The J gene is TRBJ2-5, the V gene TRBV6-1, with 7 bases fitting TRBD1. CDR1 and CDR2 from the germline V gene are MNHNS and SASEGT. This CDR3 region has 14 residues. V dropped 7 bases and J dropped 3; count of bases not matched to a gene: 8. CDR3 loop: CASTLDRVEETQYF. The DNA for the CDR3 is TGTGCCAGCACCCTAGACAGGGTGGAAGAGACCCAGTACTTC.

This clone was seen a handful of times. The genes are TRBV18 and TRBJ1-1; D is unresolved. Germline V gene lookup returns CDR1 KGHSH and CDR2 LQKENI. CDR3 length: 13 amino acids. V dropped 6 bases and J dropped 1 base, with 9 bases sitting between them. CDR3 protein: CASSPGRNTEAFF. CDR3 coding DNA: TGTGCCAGCTCCCCCGGGAGGAACACTGAAGCTTTCTTT. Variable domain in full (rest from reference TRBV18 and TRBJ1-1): NAGVMQNPRHLVRRRGQEARLRCSPMKGHSHVYWYRQLPEEGLKFMVYLQKENIIDESGMPKERFSAEFPKEGPSILRIQQVVRGDSAAYFCASSPGRNTEAFFGQGTRLTVV.

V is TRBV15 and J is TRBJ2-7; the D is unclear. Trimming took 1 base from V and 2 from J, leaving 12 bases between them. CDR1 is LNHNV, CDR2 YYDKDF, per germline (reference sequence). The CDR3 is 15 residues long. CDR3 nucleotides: TGTGCCACCAGCAGAGGCGTTGGAGAAGCCTACGAGCAGTACTTC. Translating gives CATSRGVGEAYEQYF.

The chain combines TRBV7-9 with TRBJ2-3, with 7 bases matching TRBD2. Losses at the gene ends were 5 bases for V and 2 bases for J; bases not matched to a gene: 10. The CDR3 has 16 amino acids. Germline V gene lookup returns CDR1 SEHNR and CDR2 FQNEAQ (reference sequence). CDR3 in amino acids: CASSGGVAVPTDTQYF. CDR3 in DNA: TGTGCCAGCAGCGGGGGGGTAGCGGTACCCACAGATACGCAGTATTTT.

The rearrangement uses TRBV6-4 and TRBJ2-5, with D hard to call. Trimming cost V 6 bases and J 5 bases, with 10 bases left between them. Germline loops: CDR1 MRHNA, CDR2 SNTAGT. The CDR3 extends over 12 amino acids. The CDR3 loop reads CASRLKKETQYF. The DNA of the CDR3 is TGTGCCAGCAGACTTAAAAAGGAGACCCAGTACTTC.

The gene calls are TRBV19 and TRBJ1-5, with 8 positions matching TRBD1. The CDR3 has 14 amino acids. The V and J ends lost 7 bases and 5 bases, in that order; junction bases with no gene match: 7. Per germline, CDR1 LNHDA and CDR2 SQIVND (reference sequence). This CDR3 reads CASNSQGGDQPQHF. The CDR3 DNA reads TGTGCCAGTAACTCACAGGGGGGGGATCAGCCCCAGCATTTT. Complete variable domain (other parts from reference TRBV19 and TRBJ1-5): DGGITQSPKYLFRKEGQNVTLSCEQNLNHDAMYWYRQDPGQGLRLIYYSQIVNDFQKGDIAEGYSVSREKKESFPLTVTSAQKNPTAFYLCASNSQGGDQPQHFGDGTRLSIL.

This CDR3 reads CASSLLYGTGDQPQHF. In DNA form, the CDR3 reads TGTGCCAGCAGCTTACTATATGGGACAGGGGATCAGCCCCAGCATTTT. V is TRBV5-8 and J is TRBJ1-5, with 10 bases fitting TRBD1. J gave up 5 bases and V 2 bases, and 7 bases lay outside the gene matches. The CDR3 runs 16 residues. CDR1 is SGHTS and CDR2 is YDEGEE in the germline V gene.

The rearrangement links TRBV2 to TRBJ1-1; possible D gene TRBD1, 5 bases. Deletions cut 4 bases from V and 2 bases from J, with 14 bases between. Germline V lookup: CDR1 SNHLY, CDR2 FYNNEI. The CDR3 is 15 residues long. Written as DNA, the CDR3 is TGTGCCAGCAGTGCCTCGGGGGTCCCTAACACTGAAGCTTTCTTT. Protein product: CASSASGVPNTEAFF.